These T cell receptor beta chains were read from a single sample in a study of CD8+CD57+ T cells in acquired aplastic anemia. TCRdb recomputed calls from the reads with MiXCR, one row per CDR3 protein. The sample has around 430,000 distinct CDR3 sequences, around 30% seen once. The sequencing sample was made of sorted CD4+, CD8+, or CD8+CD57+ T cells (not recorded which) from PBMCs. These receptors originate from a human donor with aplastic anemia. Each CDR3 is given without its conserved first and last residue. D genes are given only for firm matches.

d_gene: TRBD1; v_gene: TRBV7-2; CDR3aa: ASSDRDRYEQY
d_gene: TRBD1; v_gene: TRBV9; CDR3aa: ASSVATAGQANSPLH
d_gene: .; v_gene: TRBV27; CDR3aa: ASSRREGEKLF
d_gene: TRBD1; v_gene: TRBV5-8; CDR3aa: ASTRDRSSHGYT
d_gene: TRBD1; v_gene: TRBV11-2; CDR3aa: ASSSGRGGLLNQPQH
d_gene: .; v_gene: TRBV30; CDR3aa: AWGYSWDGRYGYT
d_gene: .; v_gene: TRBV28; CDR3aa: ASSLAQGGQY
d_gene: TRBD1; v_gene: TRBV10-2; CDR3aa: ASRGQGYTEQY
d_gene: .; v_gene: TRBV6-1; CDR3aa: ASKPDLTNTEAF
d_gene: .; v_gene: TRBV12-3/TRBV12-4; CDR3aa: ASSLNDGLNEQF
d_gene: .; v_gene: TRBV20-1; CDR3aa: SASMANTEAF
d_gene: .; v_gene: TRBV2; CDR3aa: ASSVTDSYNSPLH
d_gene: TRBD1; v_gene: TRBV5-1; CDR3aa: ASSFRGQGGTEAF
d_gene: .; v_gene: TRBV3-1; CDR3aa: ASSQDGGTRYGYT
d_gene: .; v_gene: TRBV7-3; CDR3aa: ASSRDRIGVKYYGYT
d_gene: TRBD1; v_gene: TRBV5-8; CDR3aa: ASSLAGTGPTEAF
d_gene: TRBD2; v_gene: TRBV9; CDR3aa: ASSKRLAGSDEQF
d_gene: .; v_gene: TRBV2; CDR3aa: ASSILASYEQY
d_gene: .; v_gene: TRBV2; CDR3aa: ASRYSRLWREGNTIY
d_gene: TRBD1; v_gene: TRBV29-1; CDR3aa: SVLRQGSYGYT
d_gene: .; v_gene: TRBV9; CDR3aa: ASGSATSYEQY
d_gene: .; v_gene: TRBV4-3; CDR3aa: ASSQQQAIPSPLH
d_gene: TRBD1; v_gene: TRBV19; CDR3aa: ASSKTGVNTEAF
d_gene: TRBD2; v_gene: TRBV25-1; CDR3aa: ASTDGRLAGVQETQY
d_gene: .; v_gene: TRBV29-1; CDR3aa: SVERLANRGGELF
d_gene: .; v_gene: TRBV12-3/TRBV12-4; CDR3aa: ASSSNRATNEKLF
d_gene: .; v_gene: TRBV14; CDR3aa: ASSPAGQETQY
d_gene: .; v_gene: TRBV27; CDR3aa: ASSSNRVNEKLF
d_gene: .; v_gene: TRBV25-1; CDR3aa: ASSPVRGSVMNTEAF
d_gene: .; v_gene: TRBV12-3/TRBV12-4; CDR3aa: ASSLIYSGYT
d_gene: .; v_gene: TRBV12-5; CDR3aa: ASVGATEAF
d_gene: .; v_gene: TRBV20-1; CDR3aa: SAQNVQEYGYT
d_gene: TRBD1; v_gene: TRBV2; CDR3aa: ASIPGQGARSYEQY
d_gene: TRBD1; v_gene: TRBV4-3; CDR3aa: TSSAGQGSYEQY
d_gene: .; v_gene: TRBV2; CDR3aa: ASSQDSSFGYT
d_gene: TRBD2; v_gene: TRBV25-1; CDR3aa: ASSQGVLAGVEQY
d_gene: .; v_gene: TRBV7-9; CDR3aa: ASSYPGRTDTQY
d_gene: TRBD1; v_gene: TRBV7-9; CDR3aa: ALSLERGRGNTIY
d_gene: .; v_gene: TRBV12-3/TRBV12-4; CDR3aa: ASSLMPGWDEQY
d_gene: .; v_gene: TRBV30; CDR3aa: ASRVGPSSEAF
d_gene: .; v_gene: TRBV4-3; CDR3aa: ASSQNLGSNYGYT
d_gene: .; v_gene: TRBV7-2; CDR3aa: ASSLEYRQPQH
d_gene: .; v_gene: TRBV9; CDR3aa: ASSPRQVESGELF
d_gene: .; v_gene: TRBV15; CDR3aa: DTSRGSNSYEQY
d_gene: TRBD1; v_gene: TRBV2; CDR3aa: ASNKQGANGYT
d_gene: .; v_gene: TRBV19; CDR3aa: ASSGLAGQSEQY
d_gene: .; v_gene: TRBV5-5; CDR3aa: ASSLRGRGQPQH
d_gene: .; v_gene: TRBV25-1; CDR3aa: ASTSDREVVGGELF
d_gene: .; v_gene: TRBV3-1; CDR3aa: ASRSTPGGGYA
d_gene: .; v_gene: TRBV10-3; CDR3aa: AISGRGTYEQY
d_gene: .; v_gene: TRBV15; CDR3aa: ATSRDLRQGTYGYT
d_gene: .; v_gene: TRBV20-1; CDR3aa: SARDRMSNNNEQF
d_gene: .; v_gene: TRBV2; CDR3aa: ASSESTHEQF
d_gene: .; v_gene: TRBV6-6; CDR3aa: ASSYSSQDYGYT
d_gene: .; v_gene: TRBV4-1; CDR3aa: ASSPPEGNQPQH
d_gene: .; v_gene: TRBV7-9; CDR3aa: ASSRRSATLGNEQF
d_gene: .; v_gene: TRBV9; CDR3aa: ASSVEAGEQPQH
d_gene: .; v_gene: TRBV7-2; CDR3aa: ASSSWGENGYT